This T cell receptor (beta chain) was obtained from a study of cytomegalovirus exposure and HLA in healthy donors. Overall study results and limits: Later, an analysis found that TCR clusters from the first cohort tended to co-occur in the roughly 120 validation repertoires.

Separate from the roughly 670-subject first cohort, the approximately 120-subject validation cohort was the one that the donors belonged to. Here immunoSEQ multiplex PCR was the method, and the copy in TCRdb shows in-frame clones only, minus some. The table shows about 88,000 clones, with roughly 84% occurring only once. Germline V CDR1 and CDR2: MNHNS, SASEGT. The CDR3 extends over 15 amino acids. With V trimmed by 3 bases and J by 6 bases, 7 bases remained unmatched. Note on this clone: Its cognate antigen is unknown.

This clonotype originated in a young woman in good health and CMV-seropositive. Sequencing was done on a sample of PBMCs. This chain links TRBV6-1 with TRBJ1-5; 8 bases map to TRBD1. The CDR3 loop is CASSEQGAQSQPQHF. The CDR3 DNA follows: TGTGCCAGCAGTGAGCAGGGGGCGCAGTCTCAGCCCCAGCATTTT.